A selection of T cell receptor beta chains follows, all from one sample in a study of cytomegalovirus exposure and HLA in healthy donors. TCRdb's copy holds only in-frame clones and misses some; the assay was immunoSEQ multiplex PCR. The sample has roughly 250,000 clones, around 91% seen once. Sequencing was carried out using PBMCs. These receptors all come from a woman between 18 and 29 years old in good health and CMV-seronegative. Each CDR3 is given with its conserved first and last residue. A D gene is named only where the DNA matches it firmly. The size entry is marked missing in some rows and otherwise reads once, few, many or a size class.

D gene: TRBD1; J gene: TRBJ2-3; V gene: TRBV6-6; clone size: -; CDR3 protein: CASSPGQEGDTQYF; CDR3 DNA: TGTGCCAGCAGCCCCGGACAGGAAGGAGATACGCAGTATTTT
D gene: -; J gene: TRBJ1-4; V gene: TRBV6-6; clone size: -; CDR3 protein: CASRLLSTNEKLFF; CDR3 DNA: TGTGCCAGCAGACTACTGTCAACTAATGAAAAACTGTTTTTT
D gene: -; J gene: TRBJ1-1; V gene: TRBV4-1; clone size: once; CDR3 protein: CASSLLTGYTEAFF; CDR3 DNA: TGCGCCAGCAGTCTTCTCACAGGGTACACTGAAGCTTTCTTT
D gene: -; J gene: TRBJ2-3; V gene: TRBV27; clone size: -; CDR3 protein: CASSFGDFDTDTQYF; CDR3 DNA: TGTGCCAGCAGTTTTGGGGACTTCGATACAGATACGCAGTATTTT
D gene: -; J gene: TRBJ1-6; V gene: TRBV6-5; clone size: -; CDR3 protein: CASSGAGLSSPLHF; CDR3 DNA: TGTGCCAGCAGTGGGGCAGGGCTCAGTTCACCCCTCCACTTT
D gene: TRBD2; J gene: TRBJ2-2; V gene: TRBV11-3; clone size: -; CDR3 protein: CASSSNGTSVRGTGELFF; CDR3 DNA: TGTGCCAGCAGCAGCAACGGGACTAGCGTCCGTGGCACCGGGGAGCTGTTTTTT
D gene: -; J gene: TRBJ2-7; V gene: TRBV2; clone size: -; CDR3 protein: CASMGSYEQYF; CDR3 DNA: TGTGCCAGCATGGGCAGCTACGAGCAGTACTTC
D gene: TRBD1; J gene: TRBJ2-2; V gene: TRBV4-3; clone size: -; CDR3 protein: CASSQMTGGLNTGELFF; CDR3 DNA: TGCGCCAGCAGCCAAATGACAGGGGGCCTGAACACCGGGGAGCTGTTTTTT
D gene: -; J gene: TRBJ1-5; V gene: TRBV7-2; clone size: -; CDR3 protein: CASSLGLRTGGNQPQHF; CDR3 DNA: TGTGCCAGCAGCTTAGGTCTCAGGACCGGGGGCAATCAGCCCCAGCATTTT
D gene: -; J gene: TRBJ1-6; V gene: TRBV5-1; clone size: -; CDR3 protein: CASSLDRVFNSPLHF; CDR3 DNA: TGCGCCAGCAGCTTGGACAGGGTGTTTAATTCACCCCTCCACTTT
D gene: TRBD2; J gene: TRBJ2-1; V gene: TRBV19; clone size: -; CDR3 protein: CASSIDPDQRGYNEQFF; CDR3 DNA: TGTGCCAGTAGTATAGATCCCGACCAGCGGGGGTACAATGAGCAGTTCTTC
D gene: -; J gene: TRBJ1-2; V gene: TRBV28; clone size: -; CDR3 protein: CASSPLGVPGYTF; CDR3 DNA: TGTGCCAGCAGTCCGCTAGGGGTTCCGGGCTACACCTTC
D gene: -; J gene: TRBJ2-3; V gene: TRBV28; clone size: -; CDR3 protein: CASSVTGTPSTDTQYF; CDR3 DNA: TGTGCCAGCAGTGTTACAGGGACCCCAAGCACAGATACGCAGTATTTT
D gene: -; J gene: TRBJ2-3; V gene: TRBV30; clone size: -; CDR3 protein: CAWSGTDQGTQYF; CDR3 DNA: TGTGCCTGGAGTGGGACAGACCAGGGTACGCAGTATTTT
D gene: -; J gene: TRBJ1-5; V gene: TRBV28; clone size: -; CDR3 protein: CASSYRGYNQPQHF; CDR3 DNA: TGTGCCAGCAGTTACCGGGGGTACAATCAGCCCCAGCATTTT
D gene: TRBD1; J gene: TRBJ2-2; V gene: TRBV2; clone size: -; CDR3 protein: CASRPGQGNTGELFF; CDR3 DNA: TGTGCCAGCAGGCCGGGACAGGGGAACACCGGGGAGCTGTTTTTT
D gene: -; J gene: TRBJ1-6; V gene: TRBV6-5; clone size: -; CDR3 protein: CASWRPTPNSPLHF; CDR3 DNA: TGTGCCAGCTGGAGACCGACTCCAAATTCACCCCTCCACTTT
D gene: TRBD2; J gene: TRBJ2-5; V gene: TRBV5-1; clone size: -; CDR3 protein: CASSPGTRGLAGRETQYF; CDR3 DNA: TGCGCCAGCAGCCCGGGAACGAGGGGACTAGCGGGGCGGGAGACCCAGTACTTC
D gene: TRBD1; J gene: TRBJ1-5; V gene: TRBV7-8; clone size: -; CDR3 protein: CASGTGAQPQHF; CDR3 DNA: TGTGCCAGCGGGACAGGGGCCCAGCCCCAGCATTTT
D gene: -; J gene: TRBJ1-1; V gene: TRBV10-1; clone size: once; CDR3 protein: CASSSVNTEAFF; CDR3 DNA: TGCGCCAGCAGTTCTGTGAACACTGAAGCTTTCTTT
D gene: -; J gene: TRBJ1-6; V gene: TRBV18; clone size: once; CDR3 protein: CASSPPGGSSYNSPLHF; CDR3 DNA: TGTGCCAGCTCACCACCCGGTGGGAGCTCCTATAATTCACCCCTCCACTTT
D gene: -; J gene: TRBJ1-2; V gene: TRBV6-1; clone size: -; CDR3 protein: CASSVMGAGGYTF; CDR3 DNA: TGTGCCAGCAGTGTAATGGGGGCAGGCGGCTACACCTTC
D gene: -; J gene: TRBJ1-2; V gene: TRBV6-1; clone size: -; CDR3 protein: CASPDPQGNYGYTF; CDR3 DNA: TGTGCCAGCCCCGACCCACAGGGCAACTATGGCTACACCTTC
D gene: TRBD2; J gene: TRBJ2-1; V gene: TRBV5-1; clone size: -; CDR3 protein: CASSLLAGGQSGEQFF; CDR3 DNA: TGCGCCAGCAGTCTTTTAGCGGGGGGGCAGTCGGGTGAGCAGTTCTTC
D gene: TRBD1; J gene: TRBJ2-3; V gene: TRBV7-7; clone size: -; CDR3 protein: CASSTGTGTDTQYF; CDR3 DNA: TGTGCTAGCAGCACCGGGACAGGCACAGATACGCAGTATTTT
D gene: TRBD1; J gene: TRBJ1-1; V gene: TRBV28; clone size: -; CDR3 protein: CASIKRQGNTEAFF; CDR3 DNA: TGTGCCAGCATCAAACGACAGGGGAACACTGAAGCTTTCTTT
D gene: TRBD1; J gene: TRBJ2-1; V gene: TRBV27; clone size: -; CDR3 protein: CATGQGSGEQFF; CDR3 DNA: TGTGCCACTGGACAGGGTTCAGGTGAGCAGTTCTTC
D gene: -; J gene: TRBJ1-3; V gene: TRBV9; clone size: -; CDR3 protein: CASSPLSGNTIYF; CDR3 DNA: TGTGCCAGCTCCCCCCTATCTGGAAACACCATATATTTT
D gene: -; J gene: TRBJ2-7; V gene: TRBV5-5; clone size: -; CDR3 protein: CASSRLVYEQYF; CDR3 DNA: TGTGCCAGCAGTCGACTAGTCTACGAGCAGTACTTC
D gene: -; J gene: TRBJ1-6; V gene: TRBV7-9; clone size: -; CDR3 protein: CASSLGRLSSPLHF; CDR3 DNA: TGTGCCAGCAGCTTGGGCAGGCTAAGTTCACCCCTCCACTTT
D gene: -; J gene: TRBJ1-4; V gene: TRBV2; clone size: -; CDR3 protein: CASSVPPSNEELFF; CDR3 DNA: TGTGCCAGCAGTGTCCCACCAAGTAATGAGGAACTGTTTTTT
D gene: -; J gene: TRBJ1-5; V gene: TRBV19; clone size: -; CDR3 protein: CARSTWPFRDQPQHF; CDR3 DNA: TGTGCCAGAAGCACGTGGCCCTTTCGGGATCAGCCCCAGCATTTT
D gene: -; J gene: TRBJ2-4; V gene: TRBV11-2; clone size: -; CDR3 protein: CASSSPSADGAKNIQYF; CDR3 DNA: TGTGCCAGCAGCTCCCCGTCCGCCGACGGGGCCAAAAACATTCAGTACTTC
D gene: -; J gene: TRBJ1-1; V gene: TRBV10-3; clone size: -; CDR3 protein: CAISESAADTEAFF; CDR3 DNA: TGTGCCATCAGTGAGTCGGCAGCGGACACTGAAGCTTTCTTT
D gene: TRBD1; J gene: TRBJ1-6; V gene: TRBV10-3; clone size: -; CDR3 protein: CAIRGGTEVNSPLHF; CDR3 DNA: TGTGCCATCCGAGGCGGGACAGAGGTTAATTCACCCCTCCACTTT
D gene: -; J gene: TRBJ1-1; V gene: TRBV28; clone size: -; CDR3 protein: CASSPSGGVWSSEAFF; CDR3 DNA: TGTGCCAGCAGTCCCTCTGGGGGGGTCTGGTCTTCTGAAGCTTTCTTT
D gene: TRBD2; J gene: TRBJ2-1; V gene: TRBV27; clone size: -; CDR3 protein: CASSSGGLYNEQFF; CDR3 DNA: TGTGCCAGCAGTTCGGGAGGCCTCTACAATGAGCAGTTCTTC
D gene: -; J gene: TRBJ2-1; V gene: TRBV2; clone size: -; CDR3 protein: CASPLGGGPGDEQFF; CDR3 DNA: TGTGCCTCACCTCTTGGAGGGGGCCCGGGGGATGAGCAGTTCTTC
D gene: TRBD2; J gene: TRBJ2-2; V gene: TRBV27; clone size: -; CDR3 protein: CASRGSGVTGELFF; CDR3 DNA: TGTGCCAGCAGGGGGAGCGGGGTCACCGGGGAGCTGTTTTTT
D gene: TRBD2; J gene: TRBJ2-3; V gene: TRBV28; clone size: -; CDR3 protein: CASSSGGAIDTQYF; CDR3 DNA: TGTGCCAGCAGTAGCGGGGGGGCCATTGATACGCAGTATTTT
D gene: -; J gene: TRBJ2-3; V gene: TRBV5-1; clone size: -; CDR3 protein: CASSVRPGTSTDTQYF; CDR3 DNA: TGCGCCAGCAGCGTAAGGCCCGGGACTAGCACAGATACGCAGTATTTT
D gene: TRBD1; J gene: TRBJ1-1; V gene: TRBV19; clone size: -; CDR3 protein: CASSLGQGLGVGTEAFF; CDR3 DNA: TGTGCCAGTAGTCTGGGACAGGGATTGGGCGTTGGCACTGAAGCTTTCTTT
D gene: -; J gene: TRBJ1-1; V gene: TRBV5-1; clone size: -; CDR3 protein: CASSSGVEAFF; CDR3 DNA: TGCGCCAGCAGCTCCGGGGTGGAAGCTTTCTTT
D gene: -; J gene: TRBJ1-1; V gene: TRBV11-1; clone size: -; CDR3 protein: CASSWRRQPTEAFF; CDR3 DNA: TGTGCCAGCAGCTGGAGACGACAGCCCACTGAAGCTTTCTTT
D gene: -; J gene: TRBJ2-3; V gene: TRBV6-5; clone size: -; CDR3 protein: CASSVRDLGTDTQYF; CDR3 DNA: TGTGCCAGCAGTGTCCGGGACTTAGGCACAGATACGCAGTATTTT
D gene: -; J gene: TRBJ2-1; V gene: TRBV10-3; clone size: once; CDR3 protein: CAISNYNEQFF; CDR3 DNA: TGTGCCATCAGCAACTACAATGAGCAGTTCTTC
D gene: -; J gene: TRBJ1-1; V gene: TRBV27; clone size: -; CDR3 protein: CASSSQGTEAFF; CDR3 DNA: TGTGCCAGCAGTTCCCAGGGCACTGAAGCTTTCTTT
D gene: TRBD1; J gene: TRBJ1-5; V gene: TRBV15; clone size: -; CDR3 protein: CAVQGASNQPQHF; CDR3 DNA: TGTGCCGTCCAGGGGGCTAGCAATCAGCCCCAGCATTTT
D gene: -; J gene: TRBJ1-2; V gene: TRBV28; clone size: -; CDR3 protein: CASSFGRSDYGYTF; CDR3 DNA: TGTGCCAGCAGTTTTGGCAGGTCAGATTATGGCTACACCTTC
D gene: -; J gene: TRBJ1-3; V gene: TRBV10-3; clone size: -; CDR3 protein: CAISESGADIYF; CDR3 DNA: TGTGCCATCAGTGAATCAGGGGCCGACATATATTTT
D gene: -; J gene: TRBJ1-2; V gene: TRBV29-1; clone size: -; CDR3 protein: CSVPAGDYGYTF; CDR3 DNA: TGCAGCGTGCCGGCGGGTGACTATGGCTACACCTTC
D gene: TRBD1; J gene: TRBJ1-1; V gene: TRBV6-6; clone size: -; CDR3 protein: CASSYVPGQGDTEAFF; CDR3 DNA: TGTGCCAGCAGTTACGTCCCGGGACAGGGGGACACTGAAGCTTTCTTT
D gene: -; J gene: TRBJ1-5; V gene: TRBV15; clone size: -; CDR3 protein: CATSRVYGNQPQHF; CDR3 DNA: TGTGCCACCAGCAGAGTCTACGGGAATCAGCCCCAGCATTTT